This is a list of T cell receptor beta chains from one sample in a study of memory CD4+ T cells and cytomegalovirus serostatus. TCRdb keeps only in-frame clones here, not all; method: immunoSEQ multiplex PCR. The sample lists tens of thousands of clones, under 90% seen once, with around 0.63% in the top ten. Input material: memory CD4+ T cells from blood. The origin of the receptors is an adult in good health and CMV-seronegative. Each CDR3 is given with its conserved first and last residue. A D gene is named only where the DNA matches it firmly. Size is omitted from some rows. Given values are once, few, many or a class for expanded clones.

j_gene | abundance | v_gene | d_gene | CDR3nt | CDR3aa
TRBJ2-5 | - | TRBV7-9 | TRBD2 | TGTGCCAGCAGCCTCGGACTAGCGGGGGGGCCGGAGACCCAGTACTTC | CASSLGLAGGPETQYF
TRBJ1-6 | - | TRBV27 | - | TGTGCCAGCAGGGCTACAGGGTGGGGGTCACCCCTCCACTTT | CASRATGWGSPLHF
TRBJ2-7 | - | TRBV12-5 | TRBD2 | TGTGCTAGTGGTTTGCCCCGGGGGGGGGACGGCGGCTCCTACGAGCAGTACTTC | CASGLPRGGDGGSYEQYF
TRBJ2-7 | - | TRBV6-1 | - | TGTGCCAGCAGTGTGGTAGCTTCAATCTTTTACGAGCAGTACTTC | CASSVVASIFYEQYF
TRBJ1-5 | - | TRBV19 | - | TGTGCCAGTAGTTCCCGACAAGGCAATCAGCCCCAGCATTTT | CASSSRQGNQPQHF
TRBJ1-2 | once | TRBV28 | TRBD1 | TGTGCCAGCAGTAGAGCGGGGACAGGGGATAACTATGGCTACACCTTC | CASSRAGTGDNYGYTF
TRBJ2-5 | - | TRBV7-7 | - | TGTGCCAGCAGCAGAGACGGGGGGCTGGAGACCCAGTACTTC | CASSRDGGLETQYF
TRBJ2-5 | - | TRBV11-2 | - | TGTGCCAGCAGCTTCCAAATCGCCGGGGCCTCCGAGACCCAGTACTTC | CASSFQIAGASETQYF
TRBJ1-6 | - | TRBV7-9 | - | TGTGCCAGCAGCGAGGACAGCTCGAACTCACCCCTCCACTTT | CASSEDSSNSPLHF
TRBJ1-1 | few | TRBV11-1 | - | TGTGCCAGCAGCTTAGCGCGGGACTCGCCCCCGGCTTTCTTT | CASSLARDSPPAFF
TRBJ1-1 | - | TRBV7-9 | - | TGTGCCAGCAGCCGGTGGAGAAGTCAGGTGAACACTGAAGCTTTCTTT | CASSRWRSQVNTEAFF
TRBJ2-7 | - | TRBV20-1 | TRBD1 | TGCAGTGCCATGGGACAGAACGAGCAGTACTTC | CSAMGQNEQYF
TRBJ2-3 | - | TRBV18 | TRBD1 | TGTGCCAGCTCACCTATAATGACAGGGAAAGGGTCAGATACGCAGTATTTT | CASSPIMTGKGSDTQYF
TRBJ2-2 | - | TRBV18 | - | TGTGCCAGCTCCCACGGGGGACACACGGACACCGGGGAGCTGTTTTTT | CASSHGGHTDTGELFF
TRBJ1-3 | - | TRBV7-6 | - | TGTGCCAGCAGCCTAGGTGGAGGGGGGTCTGGAAACACCATATATTTT | CASSLGGGGSGNTIYF
TRBJ1-2 | few | TRBV7-8 | TRBD1 | TGTGCCAGCAGCTCCACGGGACAGGGAAACTATGGCTACACCTTC | CASSSTGQGNYGYTF
TRBJ1-2 | - | TRBV2 | - | TGTGCCAGCAGTCCACAGGGAAACTATGGCTACACCTTC | CASSPQGNYGYTF
TRBJ2-2 | - | TRBV7-7 | - | TGTGCTAGCAGTGGGGCCGGGGAGCTGTTTTTT | CASSGAGELFF
TRBJ2-7 | - | TRBV5-6 | - | TGTGCCAGCAGCCCGCGAATACCACAGGGCGAGCAGTACTTC | CASSPRIPQGEQYF
TRBJ2-2 | - | TRBV6-5 | - | TGTGCCAGCAGTTACTCTGGGGGTAGGGAGCTGTTTTTT | CASSYSGGRELFF
TRBJ2-3 | few | TRBV7-8 | - | TGTGCCAGCAGCTTAGTCATGCGTCTTCGCACAGATACGCAGTATTTT | CASSLVMRLRTDTQYF
TRBJ1-1 | - | TRBV19 | TRBD1 | TGTGCCAGTACTCAGACGGGACAGGGGAACACTGAAGCTTTCTTT | CASTQTGQGNTEAFF
TRBJ2-2 | - | TRBV6-1 | - | TGTGCCAGCAGTGGTACCTTGAACACCGGGGAGCTGTTTTTT | CASSGTLNTGELFF
TRBJ1-5 | once | TRBV2 | TRBD1 | TGTGCCAGCAGTGAGGGGACAGGGAGTAGCAATCAGCCCCAGCATTTT | CASSEGTGSSNQPQHF
TRBJ1-6 | - | TRBV5-1 | - | TGCGCCAGCAGCTTGGAGGCCAGGGGAAATTCACCCCTCCACTTT | CASSLEARGNSPLHF
TRBJ2-1 | - | TRBV6-1 | - | TGTGCCAGCCTGGGACCTAACATGGATGAGCAGTTCTTC | CASLGPNMDEQFF
TRBJ1-2 | - | TRBV11-2 | TRBD1 | TGTGCCAGCAGCTTAGATCGAAGGACAGGGGGCGATGGCTACACCTTC | CASSLDRRTGGDGYTF
TRBJ1-1 | - | TRBV7-6 | TRBD1 | TGTGCCAGCAGCTTAGCCCAGGGGGGGACCACTGAAGCTTTCTTT | CASSLAQGGTTEAFF
TRBJ1-3 | - | TRBV18 | - | TGTGCCAGCTCACCTATATCTCCAGGGGAAACCTCTGGAAACACCATATATTTT | CASSPISPGETSGNTIYF
TRBJ2-5 | few | TRBV7-7 | - | TGTGCTAGCAGCTTGGGCTTACAAGAGACCCAGTACTTC | CASSLGLQETQYF
TRBJ2-3 | once | TRBV28 | - | TGTGCCAGCAGTTTATACACAGATACGCAGTATTTT | CASSLYTDTQYF
TRBJ1-3 | - | TRBV30 | - | TGTGCCTGGGCCCCAGGGACGGGAAACACCATATATTTT | CAWAPGTGNTIYF
TRBJ2-7 | - | TRBV5-1 | TRBD1 | TGCGCCAGCAGCTTGGATGGACAGGGGGCTTACGAGCAGTACTTC | CASSLDGQGAYEQYF
TRBJ1-6 | - | TRBV6-5 | - | TGTGCCAGCAGTTACGGAGGGCAGCCACCCCTCCACTTT | CASSYGGQPPLHF
TRBJ1-3 | - | TRBV6-5 | - | TGTGCCAGCAGTTACTCGACCTTGAGCGGAAACACCATATATTTT | CASSYSTLSGNTIYF
TRBJ1-5 | - | TRBV5-8 | - | TGTGCCAGCAGTCAATTTACAGGGATAGGCAATCAGCCCCAGCATTTT | CASSQFTGIGNQPQHF
TRBJ1-4 | - | TRBV2 | - | TGTGCCAGCAGTGAGGGTCCGAGTGAAAAACTGTTTTTT | CASSEGPSEKLFF
TRBJ1-5 | few | TRBV28 | - | TGTGCTGCCCGAATTGGGAGGGACCGCTATCAGCCCCAGCATTTT | CAARIGRDRYQPQHF
TRBJ1-2 | - | TRBV5-1 | - | TGCGCCAGCAGCTTGGTCGATAACTATGGCTACACCTTC | CASSLVDNYGYTF
TRBJ1-2 | - | TRBV6-5 | - | TGTGCCAGCAGAATGGACGGGAACTATGGCTACACCTTC | CASRMDGNYGYTF
TRBJ1-1 | once | TRBV7-2 | TRBD1 | TGTGCCAGCAGCTCGCGGACAGGGGATGTGACTGAAGCTTTCTTT | CASSSRTGDVTEAFF